The 4 T cell receptor beta chains given below trace back to one sample, sequenced in a study of tumor-infiltrating lymphocytes in primary liver carcinoma. Alongside blood RNA obtained from unsorted whole blood, germline DNA was also extracted. The authors made TCR beta cDNA from around 500 ng total RNA with a constant-region primer. Employing slightly modified ARM-PCR, three nested multiplex PCR rounds were run, and these gave rise to the TCR beta libraries. The first two PCR rounds used TRBV1-TRBV30 forward primers with a C-beta reverse primer, roughly 10 cycles each. Each CDR3 protein is one row after TCRdb ran MiXCR on the multiplex PCR reads. The profile shows about 350,000 distinct CDR3 sequences, less than 75% of them singletons. The sample consisted of peripheral blood. These receptors came from a man aged 40-49 years with primary liver carcinoma and hepatitis B virus infection.

The V call is TRBV6-5, the J call TRBJ2-5; the D gene could be TRBD1 or TRBD2 (6 bases each). V lost 11 bases and J 6 bases, leaving 16 bases between the germline ends. The CDR3 has 12 residues. Germline V CDR1 and CDR2: MNHEY, SVGAGI. The CDR3 is CADRGPVKTQYF. For the CDR3, the DNA is TGTGCCGACCGGGGGCCTGTTAAGACCCAGTACTTC.

This clonotype showed up many times. This rearrangement joins TRBV6-1 to TRBJ2-1, with D perhaps TRBD1 or TRBD2 (5 bases each). The CDR3 is 15 amino acids. Trimming took 7 bases from V and 5 from J, leaving 18 bases between them. Looked up from germline, CDR1 is MNHNS and CDR2 is SASEGT. The CDR3 DNA reads TGTGCCAGCACCAACTGGGGGAGAGGTAACAATGAGCAGTTCTTC. Its translation: CASTNWGRGNNEQFF.

This clonotype has a count of ten or more. The chain has TRBV6-5 and TRBJ2-5, with D uncertain. The V gene's germline CDR1 is MNHEY and CDR2 SVGAGI. The CDR3 length is 14 residues. V dropped 1 base and J dropped 0 bases, with 6 bases sitting between them. CDR3 sequence reads: CASSYWGNQETQYF. The CDR3, as DNA: TGTGCCAGCAGTTACTGGGGAAACCAAGAGACCCAGTACTTC.

Note on this clonotype: One end of the junction varies from germline; a read error may be responsible. The chain combines TRBV11-2 with TRBJ2-5; 7 nucleotides align to TRBD1. The CDR3 contains 14 residues. Germline CDR1 SGHAT, CDR2 FQNNGV. The CDR3 reads CASSVVGGRETQYF. The DNA for the CDR3 is TGTGCCAGCAGCGTAGTAGGGGGCAGAGAGACCCAGTATTTC. Complete variable domain (other parts from reference TRBV11-2 and TRBJ2-5): EAGVAQSPRYKIIEKRQSVAFWCNPISGHATLYWYQQILGQGPKLLIQFQNNGVVDDSQLPKDRFSAERLKGVDSTLKIQPAKLEDSAVYLCASSVVGGRETQYFGPGTRLLVL.